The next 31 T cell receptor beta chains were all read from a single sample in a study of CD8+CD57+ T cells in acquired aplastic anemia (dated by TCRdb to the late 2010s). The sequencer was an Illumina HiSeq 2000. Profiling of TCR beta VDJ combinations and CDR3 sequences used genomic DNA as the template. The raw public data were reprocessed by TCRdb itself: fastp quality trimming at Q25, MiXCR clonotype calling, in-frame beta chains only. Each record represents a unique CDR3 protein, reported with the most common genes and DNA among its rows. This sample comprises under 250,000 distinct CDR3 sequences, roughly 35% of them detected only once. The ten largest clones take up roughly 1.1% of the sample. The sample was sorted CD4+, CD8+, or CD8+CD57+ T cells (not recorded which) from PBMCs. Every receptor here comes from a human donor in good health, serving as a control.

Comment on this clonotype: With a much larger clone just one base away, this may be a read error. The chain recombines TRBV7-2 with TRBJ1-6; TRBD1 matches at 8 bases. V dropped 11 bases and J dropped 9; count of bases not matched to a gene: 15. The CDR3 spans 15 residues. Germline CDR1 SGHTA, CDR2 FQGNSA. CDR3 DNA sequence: TGTGCCTGGAGCCCAGGTGACAGGGGAAGTTCACCCCTCCACTTT. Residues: CAWSPGDRGSSPLHF.

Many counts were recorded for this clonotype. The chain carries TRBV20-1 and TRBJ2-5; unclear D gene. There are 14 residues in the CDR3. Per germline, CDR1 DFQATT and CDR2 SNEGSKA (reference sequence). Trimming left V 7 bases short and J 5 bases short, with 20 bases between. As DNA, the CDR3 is TGCAGTGGTGGTATCGGCGGTCGAGAGGAGACCCAGTACTTC. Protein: CSGGIGGREETQYF.

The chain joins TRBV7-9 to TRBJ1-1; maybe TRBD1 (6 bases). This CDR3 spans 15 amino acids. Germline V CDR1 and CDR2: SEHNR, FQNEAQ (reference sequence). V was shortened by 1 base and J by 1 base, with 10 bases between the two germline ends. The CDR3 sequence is CASSLVQGANTEAFF. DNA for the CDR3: TGTGCCAGCAGCTTAGTACAGGGAGCGAACACTGAAGCTTTCTTT.

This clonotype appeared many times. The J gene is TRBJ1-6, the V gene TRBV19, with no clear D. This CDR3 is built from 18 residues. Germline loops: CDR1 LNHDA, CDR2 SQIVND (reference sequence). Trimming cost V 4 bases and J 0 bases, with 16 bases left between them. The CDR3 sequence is CASSTRAGDYSYNSPLHF. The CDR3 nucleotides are TGTGCCAGTAGTACACGAGCCGGGGATTACTCCTATAATTCACCCCTCCACTTT.

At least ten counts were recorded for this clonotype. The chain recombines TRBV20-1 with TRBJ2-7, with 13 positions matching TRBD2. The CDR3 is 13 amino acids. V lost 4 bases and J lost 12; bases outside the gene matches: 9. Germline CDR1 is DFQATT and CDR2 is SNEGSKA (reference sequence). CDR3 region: CSATPGLAGTWYF. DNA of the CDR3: TGCAGTGCTACACCGGGACTAGCGGGGACGTGGTACTTC.

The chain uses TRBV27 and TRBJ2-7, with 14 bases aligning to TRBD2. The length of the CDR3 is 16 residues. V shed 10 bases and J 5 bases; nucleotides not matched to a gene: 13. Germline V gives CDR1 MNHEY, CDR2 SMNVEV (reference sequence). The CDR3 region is CATPGGTSGSYDEQYF. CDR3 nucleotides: TGTGCCACCCCGGGGGGGACTAGCGGGAGCTATGACGAGCAGTACTTC.

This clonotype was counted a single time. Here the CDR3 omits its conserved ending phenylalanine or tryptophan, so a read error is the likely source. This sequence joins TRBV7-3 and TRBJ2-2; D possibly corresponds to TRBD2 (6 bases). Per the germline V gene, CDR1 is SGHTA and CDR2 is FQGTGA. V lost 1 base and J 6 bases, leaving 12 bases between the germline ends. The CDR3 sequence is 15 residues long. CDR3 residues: CASSLSARGSGELFS. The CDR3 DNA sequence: TGTGCCAGCAGCTTAAGTGCACGGGGGTCCGGGGAGCTGTTTTCT.

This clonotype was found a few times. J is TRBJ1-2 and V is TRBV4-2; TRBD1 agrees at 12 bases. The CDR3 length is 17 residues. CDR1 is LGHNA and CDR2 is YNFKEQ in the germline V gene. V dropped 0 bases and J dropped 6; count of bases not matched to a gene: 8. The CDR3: CASSQDLVRDRGHGYTF. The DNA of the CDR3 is TGTGCCAGCAGCCAAGATCTCGTGAGGGACAGGGGGCATGGCTACACCTTC.

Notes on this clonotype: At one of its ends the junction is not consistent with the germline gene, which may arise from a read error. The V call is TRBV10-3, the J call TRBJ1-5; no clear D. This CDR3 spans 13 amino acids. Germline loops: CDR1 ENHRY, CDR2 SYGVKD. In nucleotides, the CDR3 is TGCGCCATCAGCGTTCAGAGCAATCAGCCCCAGCATTTT. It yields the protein CAISVQSNQPQHF.

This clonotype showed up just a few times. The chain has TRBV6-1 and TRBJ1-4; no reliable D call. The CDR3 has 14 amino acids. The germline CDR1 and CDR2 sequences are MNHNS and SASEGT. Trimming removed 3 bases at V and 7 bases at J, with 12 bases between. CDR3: CASSDLRVGEKLFF. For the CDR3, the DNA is TGTGCCAGCAGTGACCTGAGGGTCGGTGAAAAACTGTTTTTT.

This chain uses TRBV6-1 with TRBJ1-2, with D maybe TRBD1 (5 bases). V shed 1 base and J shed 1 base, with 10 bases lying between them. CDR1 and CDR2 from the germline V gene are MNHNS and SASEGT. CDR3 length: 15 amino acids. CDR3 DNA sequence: TGTGCCAGCAGTGAAGTCGTGGGGCTTAACTATGGCTACACCTTC. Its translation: CASSEVVGLNYGYTF.

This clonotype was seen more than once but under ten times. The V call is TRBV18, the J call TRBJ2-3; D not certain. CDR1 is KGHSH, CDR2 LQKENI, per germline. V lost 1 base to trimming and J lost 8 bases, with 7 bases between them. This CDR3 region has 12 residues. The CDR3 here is CASSPQSGTQYF. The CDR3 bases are TGTGCCAGCTCACCACAATCAGGTACGCAGTATTTT.

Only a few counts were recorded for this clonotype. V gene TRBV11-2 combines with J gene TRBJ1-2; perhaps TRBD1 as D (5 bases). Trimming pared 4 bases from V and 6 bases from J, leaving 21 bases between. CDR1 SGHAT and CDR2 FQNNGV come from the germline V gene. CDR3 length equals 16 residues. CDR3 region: CASSSQVLRGLDGYTF. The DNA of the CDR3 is TGTGCCAGCAGCTCTCAGGTTTTGCGGGGCCTCGATGGCTACACCTTC.

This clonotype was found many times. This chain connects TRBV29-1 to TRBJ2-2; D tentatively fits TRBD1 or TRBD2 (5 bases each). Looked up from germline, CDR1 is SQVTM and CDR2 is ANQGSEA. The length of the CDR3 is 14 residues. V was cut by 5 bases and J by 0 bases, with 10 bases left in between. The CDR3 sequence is CSVLGTANTGELFF. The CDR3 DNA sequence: TGCAGCGTTCTCGGGACCGCGAACACCGGGGAGCTGTTTTTT.

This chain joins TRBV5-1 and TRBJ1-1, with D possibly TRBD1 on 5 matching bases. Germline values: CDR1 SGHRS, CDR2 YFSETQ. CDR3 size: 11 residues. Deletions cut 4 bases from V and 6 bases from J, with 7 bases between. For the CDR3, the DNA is TGCGCCAGCAGCCGGGGACCTGAAGCTTTCTTT. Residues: CASSRGPEAFF.

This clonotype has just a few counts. The CDR3 DNA is TGTGCCAGTAGTATAGATATACTAGCGGGAGGAAACATTCAGTACTTC. Protein product: CASSIDILAGGNIQYF. The J gene is TRBJ2-4, the V gene TRBV19, with TRBD2 matching over 12 bases. Trimming cost V 0 bases and J 6 bases; bases outside gene matches: 3. Germline CDR1 and CDR2: LNHDA and SQIVND (reference sequence). The CDR3 is 16 residues long.

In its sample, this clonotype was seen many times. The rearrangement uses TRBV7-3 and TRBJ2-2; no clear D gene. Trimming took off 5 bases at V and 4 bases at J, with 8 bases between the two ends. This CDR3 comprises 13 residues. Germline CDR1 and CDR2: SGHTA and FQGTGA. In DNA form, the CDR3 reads TGTGCCAGCAGCCCATCAGGCACCGGGGAGCTGTTTTTT. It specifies CASSPSGTGELFF.

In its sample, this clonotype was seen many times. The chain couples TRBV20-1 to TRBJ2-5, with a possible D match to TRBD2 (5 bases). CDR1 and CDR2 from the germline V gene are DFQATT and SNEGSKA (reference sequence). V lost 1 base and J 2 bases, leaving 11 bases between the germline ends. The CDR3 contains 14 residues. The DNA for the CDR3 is TGCAGTGCTAGAGGGGGAGCAGAACAAGAGACCCAGTACTTC. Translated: CSARGGAEQETQYF.

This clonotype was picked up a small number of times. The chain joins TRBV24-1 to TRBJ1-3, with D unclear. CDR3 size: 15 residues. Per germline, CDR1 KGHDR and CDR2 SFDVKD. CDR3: CVAPYLVHSGNTIYF. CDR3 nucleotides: TGTGTCGCCCCTTACCTTGTCCACTCTGGAAACACCATATATTTT.

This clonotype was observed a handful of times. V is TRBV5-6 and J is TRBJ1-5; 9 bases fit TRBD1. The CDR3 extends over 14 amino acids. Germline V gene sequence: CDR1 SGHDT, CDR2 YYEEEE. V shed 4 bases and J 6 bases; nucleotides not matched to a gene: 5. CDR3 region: CASSPGQGGQPQHF. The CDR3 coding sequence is TGTGCCAGCAGCCCGGGACAGGGCGGTCAGCCCCAGCATTTT.

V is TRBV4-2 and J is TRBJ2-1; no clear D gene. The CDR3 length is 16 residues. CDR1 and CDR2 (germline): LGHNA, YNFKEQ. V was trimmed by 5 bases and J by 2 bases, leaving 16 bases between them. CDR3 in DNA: TGTGCCAGCAGCACTGTAGGACCCAGCCCCTACAATGAGCAGTTCTTC. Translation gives CASSTVGPSPYNEQFF.

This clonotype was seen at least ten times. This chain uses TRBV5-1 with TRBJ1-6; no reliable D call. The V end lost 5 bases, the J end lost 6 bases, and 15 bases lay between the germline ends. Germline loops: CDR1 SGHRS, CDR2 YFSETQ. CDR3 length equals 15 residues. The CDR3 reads CASRIAYSLNSPLHF. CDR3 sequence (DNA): TGCGCCAGCAGGATTGCGTACAGCCTTAATTCACCCCTCCACTTT. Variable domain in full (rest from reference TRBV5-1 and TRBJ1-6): KAGVTQTPRYLIKTRGQQVTLSCSPISGHRSVSWYQQTPGQGLQFLFEYFSETQRNKGNFPGRFSGRQFSNSRSEMNVSTLELGDSALYLCASRIAYSLNSPLHFGNGTRLTVT.

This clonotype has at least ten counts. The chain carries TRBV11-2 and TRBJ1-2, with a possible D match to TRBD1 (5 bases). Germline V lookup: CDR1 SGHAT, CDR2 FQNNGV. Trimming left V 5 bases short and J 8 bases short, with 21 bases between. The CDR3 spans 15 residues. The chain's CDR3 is CASSPLDRPLSGYTF. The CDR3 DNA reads TGTGCCAGCAGCCCGCTTGACAGACCCCTATCCGGCTACACCTTC.

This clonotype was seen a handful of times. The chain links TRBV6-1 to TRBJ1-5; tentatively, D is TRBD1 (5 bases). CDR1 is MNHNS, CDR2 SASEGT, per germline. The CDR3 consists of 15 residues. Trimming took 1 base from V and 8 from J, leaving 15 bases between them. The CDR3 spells CASSEGWQGNKPQHF. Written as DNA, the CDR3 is TGTGCCAGCAGTGAAGGTTGGCAGGGAAACAAGCCCCAGCATTTT.

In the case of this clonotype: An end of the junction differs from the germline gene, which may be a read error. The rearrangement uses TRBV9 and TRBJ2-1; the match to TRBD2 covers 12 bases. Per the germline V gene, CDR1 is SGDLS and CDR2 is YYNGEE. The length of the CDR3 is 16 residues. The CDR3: CASSPTTSGRIGERFF. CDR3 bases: TGTGCCAGCAGCCCGACGACTAGCGGGAGAATAGGGGAGCGGTTCTTC.

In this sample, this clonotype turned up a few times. The CDR3 coding sequence is TGTGCCAGCAGCTTAGAGAGGGGGGGGGGCACGAATGAGCAGTTCTTC. Translating gives CASSLERGGGTNEQFF. The J gene is TRBJ2-1, the V gene TRBV7-3; TRBD2 might be the D (7 bases). CDR1 and CDR2 from the germline V gene are SGHTA and FQGTGA. The CDR3 loop spans 16 amino acids. V lost 2 bases and J lost 7, with 18 bases in between.

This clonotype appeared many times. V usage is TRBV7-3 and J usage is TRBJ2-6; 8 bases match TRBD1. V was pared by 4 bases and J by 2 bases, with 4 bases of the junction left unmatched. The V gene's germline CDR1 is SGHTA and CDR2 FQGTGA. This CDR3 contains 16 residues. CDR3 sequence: CASSSSGGAGANVLTF. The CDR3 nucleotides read TGTGCCAGCAGCTCCTCAGGGGGCGCTGGGGCCAACGTCCTGACTTTC.

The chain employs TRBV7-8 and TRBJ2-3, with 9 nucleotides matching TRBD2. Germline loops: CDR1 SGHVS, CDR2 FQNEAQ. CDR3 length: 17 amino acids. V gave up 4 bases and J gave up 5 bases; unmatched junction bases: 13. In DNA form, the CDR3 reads TGTGCCAGCAGCTCCGCGTCGGCGGGGGGGCCCAGAGATACGCAGTATTTT. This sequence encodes CASSSASAGGPRDTQYF.

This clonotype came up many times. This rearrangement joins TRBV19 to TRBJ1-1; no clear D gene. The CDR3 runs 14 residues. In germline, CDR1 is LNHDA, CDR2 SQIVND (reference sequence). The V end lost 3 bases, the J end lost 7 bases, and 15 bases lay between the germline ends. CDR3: CASSMGIGRSEAFF. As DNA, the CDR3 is TGTGCCAGTAGTATGGGGATAGGGAGGAGTGAAGCTTTCTTT. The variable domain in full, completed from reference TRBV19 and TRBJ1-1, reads DGGITQSPKYLFRKEGQNVTLSCEQNLNHDAMYWYRQDPGQGLRLIYYSQIVNDFQKGDIAEGYSVSREKKESFPLTVTSAQKNPTAFYLCASSMGIGRSEAFFGQGTRLTVV.

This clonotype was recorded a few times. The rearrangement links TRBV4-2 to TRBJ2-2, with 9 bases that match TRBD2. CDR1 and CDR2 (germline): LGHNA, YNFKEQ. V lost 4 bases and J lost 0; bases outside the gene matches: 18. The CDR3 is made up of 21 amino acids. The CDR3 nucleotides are TGTGCCAGCAGCCCAAAGGGATATGGATATAGCGGGGGTACGAACACCGGGGAGCTGTTTTTT. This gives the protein CASSPKGYGYSGGTNTGELFF.

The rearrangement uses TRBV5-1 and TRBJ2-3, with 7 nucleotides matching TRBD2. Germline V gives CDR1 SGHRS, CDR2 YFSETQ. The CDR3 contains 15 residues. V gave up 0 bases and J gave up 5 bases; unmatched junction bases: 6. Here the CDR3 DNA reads TGCGCCAGCAGCTTGGCGGGGGGAGAACAAGATACGCAGTATTTT. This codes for CASSLAGGEQDTQYF.